These 26 T cell receptor beta chains were all obtained from the same sample, sequenced in a study of a mutant IDH1 vaccine in newly diagnosed glioma. The time point is: week 5, during vaccination. Vaccination used 300 ug of mutant IDH1 20-mer peptide per dose, with topical imiquimod. Profiling relied on immunoSEQ multiplex PCR, and the TCRdb table lists in-frame clones only, not all of them. This sample has about 40,000 clones; 91% occur once, and the top ten carry about 2.4%. For these receptors, no antigen is known. Sequenced material: PBMCs, taken from a glioma patient whose treatment included an IDH1 peptide vaccine. The receptors come from a man aged 45 to 65 with glioma.

This sequence joins TRBV28 and TRBJ1-3; D unclear. This CDR3 has 14 residues. CDR1 and CDR2 (germline): MDHEN, SYDVKM. Trimming pared 7 bases from V and 0 bases from J, leaving 10 bases between. The chain's CDR3 is CASTPSGSGNTIYF. The CDR3 DNA reads as TGTGCCAGCACCCCCTCAGGCTCTGGAAACACCATATATTTT.

The chain recombines TRBV7-2 with TRBJ2-7, with D possibly TRBD1 on 5 matching bases. V was trimmed by 3 bases and J by 6 bases, leaving 12 bases between them. CDR1 is SGHTA and CDR2 is FQGNSA in the germline V gene. The CDR3 has 13 amino acids. The DNA of the CDR3 is TGTGCCAGCAGCTTCGGGTCAGGGTTCGAGCAGTACTTC. Protein product: CASSFGSGFEQYF.

In this sample, this clone turned up a few times. This chain links TRBV10-3 with TRBJ2-1; D call uncertain. This CDR3 region has 11 residues. Germline V gene sequence: CDR1 ENHRY, CDR2 SYGVKD. Trimming took off 10 bases at V and 5 bases at J, with 9 bases between the two ends. CDR3: CATWQDNEQFF. The CDR3 nucleotides are TGTGCCACCTGGCAGGACAATGAGCAGTTCTTC.

The J gene is TRBJ1-2, the V gene TRBV2, with 8 bases fitting TRBD1. Germline assignment: CDR1 SNHLY and CDR2 FYNNEI. This CDR3 has 15 amino acids. V lost 2 bases to trimming and J lost 2 bases; unmatched junction nucleotides: 4. The CDR3 loop reads CASSEPRTGNYGYTF. CDR3 sequence (DNA): TGTGCCAGCAGTGAACCCCGGACAGGGAACTATGGCTACACCTTC.

The chain combines TRBV15 with TRBJ2-1; D ambiguous. The V gene's germline CDR1 is LNHNV and CDR2 YYDKDF (reference sequence). This CDR3 region has 15 residues. V dropped 2 bases and J dropped 5 bases, with 13 bases sitting between them. Here the CDR3 reads CATSRSKTTNNEQFF. CDR3 sequence (DNA): TGTGCCACCAGCAGATCCAAGACCACAAACAATGAGCAGTTCTTC.

V gene TRBV6-5 combines with J gene TRBJ2-5; 7 bases are shared with TRBD1. The CDR3 sequence is 14 residues long. V trimming: 5 bases; J trimming: 2 bases; junction bases outside the gene matches: 5. Germline V gene lookup returns CDR1 MNHEY and CDR2 SVGAGI. CDR3 loop: CASSRDRDQETQYF. In nucleotides, the CDR3 is TGTGCCAGCAGTCGTGACAGGGATCAAGAGACCCAGTACTTC.

This clone was found once. The chain joins TRBV5-1 to TRBJ2-1, with a tentative D call TRBD2 (6 bases). Trimming shortened V by 0 bases and J by 1 base, and 8 bases separated the two germline ends. From germline, CDR1 is SGHRS and CDR2 YFSETQ. The CDR3 is 15 amino acids. CDR3 amino acids: CASSLEGTSYNEQFF. DNA for the CDR3: TGCGCCAGCAGCTTGGAAGGGACTTCCTACAATGAGCAGTTCTTC.

The rearrangement uses TRBV7-2 and TRBJ1-2; TRBD1 matches 7 bases. Germline trimming cut 1 base from V and 7 bases from J; bases unmatched to any gene: 9. Germline V CDR1 and CDR2: SGHTA, FQGNSA. CDR3 length equals 15 residues. CDR3 sequence: CASSLDGGRGGGYTF. The CDR3 nucleotides are TGTGCCAGCAGCTTAGACGGGGGCAGGGGGGGTGGCTACACCTTC.

Concerning this clone itself: Distinct nucleotide sequences in the sample also encode this CDR3. V gene TRBV5-6 combines with J gene TRBJ2-7; a possible D gene is TRBD1 (5 bases). Deletions cut 0 bases from V and 2 bases from J, with 9 bases between. Germline CDR1 is SGHDT and CDR2 is YYEEEE. There are 14 residues in the CDR3. This CDR3 is CASSLGQGAYEQYF. CDR3 coding DNA: TGTGCCAGCAGCTTGGGGCAGGGCGCCTACGAGCAGTACTTC.

This rearrangement joins TRBV5-1 to TRBJ2-7, with unresolved D. The CDR3 length is 14 residues. Germline-derived CDR1 and CDR2 are SGHRS and YFSETQ. The ends were cut back, 0 bases at V and 1 base at J, with 8 bases in the middle. CDR3 bases: TGCGCCAGCAGCTTGGTGGTCGGTTCCTACGAGCAGTACTTC. Its translation: CASSLVVGSYEQYF.

This sequence joins TRBV9 and TRBJ2-1; D remains unclear. Trimming stripped 4 bases from V and 7 bases from J, with 12 bases between. The germline V gene has CDR1 SGDLS and CDR2 YYNGEE. This CDR3 has 13 residues. This chain's CDR3 is CASSPPEENEQFF. The CDR3 DNA sequence: TGTGCCAGCAGCCCCCCAGAAGAGAATGAGCAGTTCTTC.

The J gene is TRBJ1-1, the V gene TRBV7-3, with 7 bases that match TRBD1. The CDR3 consists of 14 residues. Trimming at V came to 8 bases and at J to 3 bases, leaving 9 bases not matched to a gene. Per the germline V gene, CDR1 is SGHTA and CDR2 is FQGTGA. The CDR3 is CASSGTEGDTEAFF. CDR3 DNA sequence: TGTGCCAGCTCCGGGACAGAGGGGGACACTGAAGCTTTCTTT. The complete variable domain, with remaining parts taken from reference TRBV7-3 and TRBJ1-1, reads GAGVSQTPSNKVTEKGKYVELRCDPISGHTALYWYRQSLGQGPEFLIYFQGTGAADDSGLPNDRFFAVRPEGSVSTLKIQRTERGDSAVYLCASSGTEGDTEAFFGQGTRLTVV.

The chain is built from TRBV6-5 and TRBJ2-7; 11 bases fit TRBD2. This CDR3 has 15 residues. Looked up from germline, CDR1 is MNHEY and CDR2 is SVGAGI. With V trimmed by 6 bases and J by 7 bases, 11 bases remained unmatched. The CDR3 spells CASSLRRSGRVEQYF. The CDR3 DNA is TGTGCCAGCAGCCTCCGCCGTAGCGGGAGGGTGGAGCAGTACTTC.

V usage is TRBV4-3 and J usage is TRBJ1-4, with 10 positions matching TRBD1. Trimming cost V 1 base and J 8 bases; bases outside gene matches: 7. Germline V gene sequence: CDR1 LGHNA, CDR2 YSLEER. CDR3 size: 16 residues. CDR3 sequence reads: CASSQGGTGAGEKLFF. The DNA for the CDR3 is TGCGCCAGCAGCCAAGGGGGGACAGGGGCGGGGGAAAAACTGTTTTTT.

V usage is TRBV7-5 and J usage is TRBJ1-4. TRBV7-5 is shown as a pseudogene. There are 12 residues in the CDR3. CDR3 residues: CASSLTNEKLFF. The CDR3 DNA reads as TGTGCCAGCAGCTTAACTAATGAAAAACTGTTTTTT.

This chain connects TRBV18 to TRBJ1-1; maybe TRBD1 (5 bases). The V gene lost 0 bases and the J gene lost 8 bases, with 13 bases spanning the gap. CDR3 size: 14 residues. In germline, CDR1 is KGHSH, CDR2 LQKENI. Written as DNA, the CDR3 is TGTGCCAGCTCACCACCGACTGGGACCATAGAAGCTTTCTTT. Translation: CASSPPTGTIEAFF.

The rearrangement joins TRBV5-1 to TRBJ2-4; 8 positions match TRBD2. The CDR3 contains 15 residues. V was clipped by 2 bases and J by 7 bases; unmatched bases: 8. CDR1 and CDR2 from the germline V gene are SGHRS and YFSETQ. CDR3 sequence reads: CASSFRAGVLNIQYF. Here the CDR3 DNA reads TGCGCCAGCAGCTTTAGAGCGGGAGTTCTGAACATTCAGTACTTC. The variable domain in full, with the rest retrieved from reference TRBV5-1 and TRBJ2-4, is KAGVTQTPRYLIKTRGQQVTLSCSPISGHRSVSWYQQTPGQGLQFLFEYFSETQRNKGNFPGRFSGRQFSNSRSEMNVSTLELGDSALYLCASSFRAGVLNIQYFGAGTRLSVL.

The rearrangement uses TRBV2 and TRBJ1-5, with D tentatively TRBD1 (5 bases). V gave up 7 bases and J gave up 8 bases, with 15 bases separating them. The length of the CDR3 is 13 residues. Germline values: CDR1 SNHLY, CDR2 FYNNEI. For the CDR3, the DNA is TGTGCCAGCAAAGGCAGGGAACAGGAGCCCCAGCATTTT. This encodes CASKGREQEPQHF.

This sequence joins TRBV6-5 and TRBJ2-7; TRBD1 matches 8 bases. Trimming at V came to 5 bases and at J to 7 bases, leaving 10 bases not matched to a gene. Germline V gives CDR1 MNHEY, CDR2 SVGAGI. The CDR3 is 14 residues long. CDR3 region: CASSQTGQVWEQYF. CDR3 nucleotides: TGTGCCAGCAGTCAGACGGGACAGGTGTGGGAGCAGTACTTC.

This chain uses TRBV4-1 with TRBJ2-7; D is possibly TRBD1 (6 bases). Germline values: CDR1 MGHRA, CDR2 YSYEKL. The CDR3 totals 13 residues. Trimming removed 8 bases from V and 1 base from J, with 12 bases in between. CDR3 region: CASRPQGSYEQYF. CDR3 nucleotide sequence: TGCGCCAGCCGCCCACAGGGTTCCTACGAGCAGTACTTC.

The genes are TRBV7-9 and TRBJ1-3; D gene uncertain. CDR1 and CDR2 (germline): SEHNR, FQNEAQ (reference sequence). Between the trimmed V and J ends, which lost 1 base and 1 base, there was a span of 11 bases. The CDR3 is made up of 16 amino acids. CDR3: CASSLVEFVSGNTIYF. The CDR3 DNA reads as TGTGCCAGCAGCTTAGTCGAGTTTGTATCTGGAAACACCATATATTTT.

This clone was counted only a few times. The V call is TRBV6-4, the J call TRBJ2-2; 12 bases are shared with TRBD2. V lost 3 bases, J lost 4 bases, and 0 bases stayed unmatched. This CDR3 is 15 amino acids long. Looked up from germline, CDR1 is MRHNA and CDR2 is SNTAGT. Here the CDR3 DNA reads TGTGCCAGCAGTGAGACTAGCGGGAGCACCGGGGAGCTGTTTTTT. It specifies CASSETSGSTGELFF.

The V call is TRBV7-9, the J call TRBJ2-3, with D perhaps matching TRBD2 (6 bases). V gave up 1 base and J gave up 6 bases, with 17 bases separating them. CDR3 size: 16 residues. Germline V gene lookup returns CDR1 SEHNR and CDR2 FQNEAQ (reference sequence). Here the CDR3 reads CASSLGGVLILDTQYF. The CDR3 nucleotides read TGTGCCAGCAGCTTAGGGGGGGTGTTGATCTTGGATACGCAGTATTTT.

The chain links TRBV2 to TRBJ2-2, with TRBD2 matching 12 bases. The junction had 6 bases not matched to a gene; V was cut back by 6 bases and J by 4 bases. This CDR3 comprises 16 residues. Germline lookup yields CDR1 SNHLY and CDR2 FYNNEI. CDR3: CASRPGLAGITGELFF. The CDR3 region has the DNA TGTGCCAGCAGACCCGGACTAGCGGGGATCACCGGGGAGCTGTTTTTT. Supplemented by reference TRBV2 and TRBJ2-2, the full variable domain reads EPEVTQTPSHQVTQMGQEVILRCVPISNHLYFYWYRQILGQKVEFLVSFYNNEISEKSEIFDDQFSVERPDGSNFTLKIRSTKLEDSAMYFCASRPGLAGITGELFFGEGSRLTVL.

This sequence joins TRBV6-1 and TRBJ2-3, with D possibly being TRBD2 (6 bases). Germline V gene sequence: CDR1 MNHNS, CDR2 SASEGT. The CDR3 has 15 amino acids. V lost 0 bases, J lost 3 bases, and 10 bases lay in between. CDR3 DNA sequence: TGTGCCAGCAGTGAAGCTCGCGGGGAAACAGATACGCAGTATTTT. The encoded protein is CASSEARGETDTQYF.

The V gene is TRBV6-4, the J gene TRBJ1-5, with D perhaps matching TRBD1 (6 bases). CDR1 is MRHNA and CDR2 is SNTAGT in the germline V gene. The CDR3 sequence is 14 residues long. V shed 5 bases and J shed 5 bases, with 13 bases lying between them. CDR3 protein: CASSHQGTYQPQHF. CDR3 nucleotides: TGTGCCAGCAGTCACCAGGGGACTTATCAGCCCCAGCATTTT.